The rows below give T cell receptor beta chains drawn from one sample of a study of CXCR3-negative and CXCR3-positive naive CD8 T cells. TCRdb re-called the 5' RACE reads, yielding one record per CDR3 amino acid sequence without DNA. The listing records some 120,000 distinct CDR3 sequences. Sequencing was carried out using naive CXCR3+ CD8+ T cells from blood. The receptors here all came from a human donor in good health. Some clones in this sample may be carry-over from other donors' samples. Each CDR3 is given with its conserved first and last residue.

TRBV29-1	TRBJ2-2	CSVLNTGELFF
TRBV6-5	TRBJ1-6	CASSYGPGVIDGSPLHF
TRBV19	TRBJ2-5	CASSRPPVPQETQYF
TRBV5-4	TRBJ2-7	CASSPGTGIYEQYF
TRBV21-1	TRBJ2-4	CASTPGFDIQYF
TRBV2	TRBJ2-5	CASSGADPRPTQYF
TRBV21-1	TRBJ2-2	CASSSWYRGPSTTGELFF
TRBV29-1	TRBJ1-1	CSVVASMNTEAFF
TRBV29-1	TRBJ2-7	CSVGDGGSYEQYF
TRBV19	TRBJ2-2	CASIKTANTGELFF
TRBV7-9	TRBJ2-1	CASSFNILDEQFF
TRBV7-3	TRBJ1-5	CASSLKRTDSNQPQHF
TRBV15	TRBJ2-3	CATSRDGPGVIGTDTQYF
TRBV13	TRBJ2-1	CASSSRDRPIAEQFF
TRBV5-6	TRBJ1-5	CASSLWSTLSNQPQHF
TRBV5-1	TRBJ2-5	CATQSVASSGETQYF
TRBV29-1	TRBJ2-1	CSVDNVSEQFF
TRBV28	TRBJ2-3	CASSPYSTDTQYF
TRBV6-2/TRBV6-3	TRBJ1-1	CASSYPREGGTEAFF
TRBV20-1	TRBJ2-7	CSARAGTSDYEQYF
TRBV7-8	TRBJ1-4	CASSSVVLSGAGEKLFF
TRBV29-1	TRBJ2-1	CSVVEGDNEQFF
TRBV12-3/TRBV12-4	TRBJ1-1	CASRAPGQGTEAFF
TRBV5-5	TRBJ2-7	CASSPKAGGSYEQYF
TRBV7-9	TRBJ2-7	CASSPTNRQEQYF
TRBV21-1	TRBJ2-2	CASSNGTGSTGELFF
TRBV6-6	TRBJ2-7	CASSYLHTYEQYF
TRBV27	TRBJ1-2	CASRTGANLVYGYTF
TRBV12-3/TRBV12-4	TRBJ2-2	CASSLSFSGGASGELFF
TRBV20-1	TRBJ1-1	CSATAGEVGTEAFF
TRBV20-1	TRBJ2-1	CSAREQREVYNEQFF
TRBV3-1	TRBJ2-7	CASSQDLVAGDYEQYF
TRBV9	TRBJ2-5	CASSVGGGLQETQYF
TRBV7-9	TRBJ1-1	CASSWERNTEAFF
TRBV2	TRBJ2-3	CASSDPTGLAGVADTQYF
TRBV15	TRBJ2-1	CATTTSGRALMGEQFF
TRBV15	TRBJ1-4	CATSTDRDYSEKLFF
TRBV12-3/TRBV12-4	TRBJ2-3	CASSLTGGTDTQYF
TRBV9	TRBJ2-7	CASRPPGRSYEQYF
TRBV4-1	TRBJ1-4	CASSQGDSNEKLFF
TRBV27	TRBJ1-6	CASSPTRGNSPLHF
TRBV6-2/TRBV6-3	TRBJ1-1	CASSYYRQVEKNTEAFF
TRBV4-3	TRBJ2-6	CASSPQATSGANVLTF
TRBV7-6	TRBJ2-1	CASSLGQGFYNEQFF
TRBV6-2/TRBV6-3	TRBJ2-7	CASRNPDGRSSYEQYF
TRBV13	TRBJ2-1	CASRRTTYNEQFF
TRBV7-6	TRBJ2-5	CASSPKAAGGLLETQYF
TRBV29-1	TRBJ1-3	CSVFLPGNTIYF
TRBV28	TRBJ1-5	CASSRDGGEVGQPQHF
TRBV6-5	TRBJ2-7	CASGHSAYEQYF
TRBV7-9	TRBJ2-1	CASSLAVSGDLNEQFF
TRBV5-1	TRBJ2-7	CASSLGPTASSYEQYF
TRBV15	TRBJ2-1	CATSDAGLYEQFF